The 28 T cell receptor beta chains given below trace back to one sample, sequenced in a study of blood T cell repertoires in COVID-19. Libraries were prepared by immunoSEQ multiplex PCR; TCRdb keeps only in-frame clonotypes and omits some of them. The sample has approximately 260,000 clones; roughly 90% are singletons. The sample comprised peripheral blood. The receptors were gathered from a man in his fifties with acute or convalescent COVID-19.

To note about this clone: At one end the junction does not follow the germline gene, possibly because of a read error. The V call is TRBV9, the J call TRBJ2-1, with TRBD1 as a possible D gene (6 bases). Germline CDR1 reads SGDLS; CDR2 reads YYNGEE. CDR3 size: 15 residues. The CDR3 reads CASSVESQGLPRGVF. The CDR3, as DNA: TGTGCCAGCAGCGTAGAAAGTCAGGGGTTGCCTCGTGGAGTCTTC.

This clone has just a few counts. This CDR3 reads CASSQDGGGQPQHF. The CDR3 DNA follows: TGCGCCAGCAGCCAAGACGGCGGGGGACAGCCCCAGCATTTT. This chain uses TRBV4-1 with TRBJ1-5; D may be TRBD1 (5 bases). Trimming shortened V by 0 bases and J by 7 bases, and 10 bases separated the two germline ends. The V gene's germline CDR1 is MGHRA and CDR2 YSYEKL. The CDR3 is 14 residues long.

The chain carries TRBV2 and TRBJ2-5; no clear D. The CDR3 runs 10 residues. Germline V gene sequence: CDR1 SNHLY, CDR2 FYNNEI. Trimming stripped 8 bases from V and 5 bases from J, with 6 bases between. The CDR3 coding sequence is TGTGCCAGCTCGTTTGAGACCCAGTACTTC. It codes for CASSFETQYF.

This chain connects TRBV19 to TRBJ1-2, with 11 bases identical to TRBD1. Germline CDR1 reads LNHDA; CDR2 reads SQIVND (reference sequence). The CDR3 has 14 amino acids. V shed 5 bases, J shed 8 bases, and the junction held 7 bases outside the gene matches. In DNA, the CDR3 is TGTGCCAGTAGTCCGCGGACAGGGGGCCACGGCTACACCTTC. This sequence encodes CASSPRTGGHGYTF. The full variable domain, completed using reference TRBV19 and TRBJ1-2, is DGGITQSPKYLFRKEGQNVTLSCEQNLNHDAMYWYRQDPGQGLRLIYYSQIVNDFQKGDIAEGYSVSREKKESFPLTVTSAQKNPTAFYLCASSPRTGGHGYTFGSGTRLTVV.

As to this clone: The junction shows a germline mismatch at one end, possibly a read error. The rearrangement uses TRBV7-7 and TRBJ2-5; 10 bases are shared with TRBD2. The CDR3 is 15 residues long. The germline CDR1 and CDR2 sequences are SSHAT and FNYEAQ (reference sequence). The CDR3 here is CASSSSGGGQETQYF. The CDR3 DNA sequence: TGTGCTAGCAGTTCAAGCGGGGGGGGCCAAGAGACCCAGTACTTC.

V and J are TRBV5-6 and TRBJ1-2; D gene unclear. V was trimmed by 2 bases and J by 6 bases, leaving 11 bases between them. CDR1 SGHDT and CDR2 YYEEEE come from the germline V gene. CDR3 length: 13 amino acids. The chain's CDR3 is CASSLAGVNGYTF. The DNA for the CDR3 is TGTGCCAGCAGCTTAGCAGGTGTGAATGGCTACACCTTC.

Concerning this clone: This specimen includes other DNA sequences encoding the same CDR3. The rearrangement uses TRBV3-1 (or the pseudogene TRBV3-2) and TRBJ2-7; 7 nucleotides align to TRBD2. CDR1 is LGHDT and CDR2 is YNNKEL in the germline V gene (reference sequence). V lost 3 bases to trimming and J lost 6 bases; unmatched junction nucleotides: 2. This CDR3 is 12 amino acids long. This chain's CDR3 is CASSQGGGEQYF. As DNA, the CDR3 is TGTGCCAGCAGCCAGGGCGGGGGCGAGCAGTACTTC.

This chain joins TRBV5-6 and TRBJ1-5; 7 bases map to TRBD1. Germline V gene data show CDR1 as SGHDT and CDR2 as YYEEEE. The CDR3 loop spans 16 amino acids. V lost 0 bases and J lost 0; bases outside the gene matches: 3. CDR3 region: CASSLGQGVSNQPQHF. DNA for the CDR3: TGTGCCAGCAGCTTGGGGCAGGGGGTTAGCAATCAGCCCCAGCATTTT. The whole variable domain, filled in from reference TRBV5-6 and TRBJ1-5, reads DAGVTQSPTHLIKTRGQQVTLRCSPKSGHDTVSWYQQALGQGPQFIFQYYEEEERQRGNFPDRFSGHQFPNYSSELNVNALLLGDSALYLCASSLGQGVSNQPQHFGDGTRLSIL.

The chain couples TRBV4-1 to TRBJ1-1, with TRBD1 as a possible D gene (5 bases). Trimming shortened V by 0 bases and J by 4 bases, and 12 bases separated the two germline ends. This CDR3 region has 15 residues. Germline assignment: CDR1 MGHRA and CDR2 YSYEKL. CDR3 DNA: TGCGCCAGCAGCCAAGATCAGGGCGTGGGCACTGAAGCTTTCTTT. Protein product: CASSQDQGVGTEAFF.

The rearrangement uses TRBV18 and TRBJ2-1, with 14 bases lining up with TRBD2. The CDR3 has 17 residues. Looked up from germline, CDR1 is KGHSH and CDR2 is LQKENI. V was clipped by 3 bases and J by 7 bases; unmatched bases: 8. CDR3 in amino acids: CASSPKSRTSGGNEQFF. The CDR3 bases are TGTGCCAGCTCACCGAAATCCCGGACTAGCGGGGGGAATGAGCAGTTCTTC.

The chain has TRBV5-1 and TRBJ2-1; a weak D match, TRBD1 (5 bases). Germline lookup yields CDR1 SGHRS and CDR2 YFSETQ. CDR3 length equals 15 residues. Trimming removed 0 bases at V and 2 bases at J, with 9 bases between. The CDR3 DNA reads TGCGCCAGCAGCTTGGACAGGTCACCCTACAATGAGCAGTTCTTC. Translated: CASSLDRSPYNEQFF.

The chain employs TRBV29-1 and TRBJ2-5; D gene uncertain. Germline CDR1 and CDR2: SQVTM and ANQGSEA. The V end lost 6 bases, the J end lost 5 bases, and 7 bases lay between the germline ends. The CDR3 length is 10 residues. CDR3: CSVIEETQYF. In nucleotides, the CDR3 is TGCAGCGTCATCGAGGAGACCCAGTACTTC. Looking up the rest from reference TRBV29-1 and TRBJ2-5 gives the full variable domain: SAVISQKPSRDICQRGTSLTIQCQVDSQVTMMFWYRQQPGQSLTLIATANQGSEATYESGFVIDKFPISRPNLTFSTLTVSNMSPEDSSIYLCSVIEETQYFGPGTRLLVL.

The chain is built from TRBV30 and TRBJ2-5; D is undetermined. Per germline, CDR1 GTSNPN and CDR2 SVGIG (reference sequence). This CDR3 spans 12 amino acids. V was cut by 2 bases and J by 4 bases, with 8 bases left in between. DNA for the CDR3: TGTGCCTGGAGTCTGGGCAGAGAGACCCAGTACTTC. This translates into CAWSLGRETQYF.

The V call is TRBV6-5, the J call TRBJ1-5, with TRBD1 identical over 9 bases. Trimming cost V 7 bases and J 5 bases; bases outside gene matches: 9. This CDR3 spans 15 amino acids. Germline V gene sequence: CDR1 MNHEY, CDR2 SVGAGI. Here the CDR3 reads CASTLKGQGYQPQHF. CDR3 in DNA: TGTGCCAGCACCCTGAAGGGACAGGGTTATCAGCCCCAGCATTTT.

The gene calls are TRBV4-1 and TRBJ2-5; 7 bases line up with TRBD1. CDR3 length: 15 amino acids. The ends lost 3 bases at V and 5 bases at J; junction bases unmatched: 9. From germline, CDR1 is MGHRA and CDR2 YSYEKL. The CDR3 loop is CASSQGLTGLETQYF. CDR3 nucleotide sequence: TGCGCCAGCAGCCAGGGCCTGACAGGGTTGGAGACCCAGTACTTC.

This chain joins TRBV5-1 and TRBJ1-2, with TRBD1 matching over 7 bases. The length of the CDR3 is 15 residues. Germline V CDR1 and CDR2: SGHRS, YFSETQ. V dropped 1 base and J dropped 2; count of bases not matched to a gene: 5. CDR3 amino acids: CASSLTGDPNYGYTF. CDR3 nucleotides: TGCGCCAGCAGCTTGACAGGGGACCCAAACTATGGCTACACCTTC.

The CDR3 DNA reads TGCGCCAGCAGCCAGGGCCGTTTGGATACTGAAGCTTTCTTT. It yields the protein CASSQGRLDTEAFF. This chain links TRBV4-1 with TRBJ1-1; no clear D gene. The CDR3 length is 14 residues. The V gene lost 3 bases and the J gene lost 5 bases, with 13 bases spanning the gap. Per the germline V gene, CDR1 is MGHRA and CDR2 is YSYEKL.

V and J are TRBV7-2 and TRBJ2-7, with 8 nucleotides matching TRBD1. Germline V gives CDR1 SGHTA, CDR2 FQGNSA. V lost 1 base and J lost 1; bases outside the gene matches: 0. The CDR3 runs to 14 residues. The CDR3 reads CASSLGTGSYEQYF. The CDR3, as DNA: TGTGCCAGCAGCTTAGGGACAGGGTCCTACGAGCAGTACTTC.

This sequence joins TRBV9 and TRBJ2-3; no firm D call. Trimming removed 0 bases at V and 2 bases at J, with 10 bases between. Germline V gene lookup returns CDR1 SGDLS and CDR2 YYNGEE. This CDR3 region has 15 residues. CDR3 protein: CASSVVSSPTDTQYF. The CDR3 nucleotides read TGTGCCAGCAGCGTAGTTTCGAGTCCCACAGATACGCAGTATTTT.

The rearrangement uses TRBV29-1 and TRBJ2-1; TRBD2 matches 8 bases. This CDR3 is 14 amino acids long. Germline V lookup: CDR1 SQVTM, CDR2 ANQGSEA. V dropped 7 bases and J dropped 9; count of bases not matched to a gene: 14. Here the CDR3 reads CSAPGGAGVREQFF. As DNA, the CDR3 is TGCAGCGCTCCGGGGGGAGCGGGGGTACGTGAGCAGTTCTTC.

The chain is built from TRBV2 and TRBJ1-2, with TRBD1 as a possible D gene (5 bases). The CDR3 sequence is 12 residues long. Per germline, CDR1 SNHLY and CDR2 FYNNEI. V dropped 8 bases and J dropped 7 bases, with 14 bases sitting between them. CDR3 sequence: CASSRVGGGYTF. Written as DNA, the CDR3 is TGTGCCAGCTCGAGGGTCGGGGGTGGCTACACCTTC. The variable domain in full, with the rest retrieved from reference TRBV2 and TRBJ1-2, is EPEVTQTPSHQVTQMGQEVILRCVPISNHLYFYWYRQILGQKVEFLVSFYNNEISEKSEIFDDQFSVERPDGSNFTLKIRSTKLEDSAMYFCASSRVGGGYTFGSGTRLTVV.

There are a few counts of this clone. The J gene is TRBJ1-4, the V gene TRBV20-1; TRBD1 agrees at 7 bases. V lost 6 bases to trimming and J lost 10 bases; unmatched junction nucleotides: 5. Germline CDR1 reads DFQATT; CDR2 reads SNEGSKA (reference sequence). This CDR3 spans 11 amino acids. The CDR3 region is CSARGQPKLFF. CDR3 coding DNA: TGCAGTGCCAGGGGACAGCCAAAACTGTTTTTT.

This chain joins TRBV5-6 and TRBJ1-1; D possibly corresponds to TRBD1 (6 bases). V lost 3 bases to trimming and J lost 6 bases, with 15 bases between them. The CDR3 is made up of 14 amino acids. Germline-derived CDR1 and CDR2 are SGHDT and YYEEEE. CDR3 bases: TGTGCCAGCAGCTGGGGGCACCCGCGCTCTGAAGCTTTCTTT. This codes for CASSWGHPRSEAFF.

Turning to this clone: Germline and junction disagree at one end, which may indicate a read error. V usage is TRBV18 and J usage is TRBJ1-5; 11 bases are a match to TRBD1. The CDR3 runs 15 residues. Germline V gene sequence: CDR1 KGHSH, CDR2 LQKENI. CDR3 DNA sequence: TGTGCCAGCTCTCAGAGGACAGGGGGCAACCAGCCCCAGCATTTT. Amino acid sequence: CASSQRTGGNQPQHF.

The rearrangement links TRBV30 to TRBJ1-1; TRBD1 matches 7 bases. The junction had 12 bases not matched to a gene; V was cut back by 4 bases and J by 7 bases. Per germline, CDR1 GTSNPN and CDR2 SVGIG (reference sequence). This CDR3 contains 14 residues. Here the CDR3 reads CAWMRGGGGGEAFF. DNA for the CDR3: TGTGCCTGGATGAGAGGGGGCGGAGGTGGTGAAGCTTTCTTT.

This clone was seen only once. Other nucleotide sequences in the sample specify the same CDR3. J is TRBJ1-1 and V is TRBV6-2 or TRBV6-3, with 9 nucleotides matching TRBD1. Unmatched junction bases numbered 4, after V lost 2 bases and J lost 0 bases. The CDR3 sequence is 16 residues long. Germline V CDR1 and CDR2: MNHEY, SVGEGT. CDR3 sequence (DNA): TGTGCCAGCAGTTACCCGACAGGGGGGTTGAACACTGAAGCTTTCTTT. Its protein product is CASSYPTGGLNTEAFF.

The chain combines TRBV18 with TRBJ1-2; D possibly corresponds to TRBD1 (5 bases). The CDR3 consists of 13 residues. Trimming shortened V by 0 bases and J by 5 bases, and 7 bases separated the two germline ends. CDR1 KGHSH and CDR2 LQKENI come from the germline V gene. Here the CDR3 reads CASSPPGVYGYTF. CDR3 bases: TGTGCCAGCTCACCACCAGGGGTTTATGGCTACACCTTC.

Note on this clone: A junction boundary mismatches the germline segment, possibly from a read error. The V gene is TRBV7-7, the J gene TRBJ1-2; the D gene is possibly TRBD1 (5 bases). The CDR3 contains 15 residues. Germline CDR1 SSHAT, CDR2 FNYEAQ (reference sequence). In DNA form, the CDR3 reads TGTGCTAGCAGCACCACAGGCCACCCTAACTATGGCTACACCTTC. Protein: CASSTTGHPNYGYTF.